The clone carrying this T cell receptor (beta chain) was seen ten or more times. Its antigen is not identified. This sample was taken from a study of T-cell reconstitution after alpha-beta-depleted transplantation in children. Germline CDR1 is SGHVS and CDR2 is FQNEAQ. This CDR3 is built from 12 residues. Deletions cut 5 bases from V and 6 bases from J, with 11 bases between. A library of TCRbeta sequences, prepared with unique molecular identifiers, was generated. TCRdb re-called the PCR reads through MiXCR, storing one row per CDR3 protein. Among 550,000 to 800,000 distinct CDR3 sequences listed, around 14% were seen once. Study-wide results and limits: In patients about two months after transplant, alpha-beta T cells reportedly arose from several hundred expanded graft clones. Counts and diversity of T cells one year after transplant came mostly from newly produced T cells.

This clonotype was obtained from a girl aged 2-15 years with congenital amegakaryocytic thrombocytopenia, due to receive a stem cell transplant. The sequencing used PBMCs, collected before TCRalphabeta/CD19-depleted stem cell transplant. This chain joins TRBV7-8 and TRBJ2-7; D uncertain. The CDR3 protein is CASSDLVSEQYF. CDR3 DNA: TGTGCCAGCAGCGACTTAGTTTCCGAGCAGTACTTC.